The 28 T cell receptor beta chains below were found in one sample sequenced in a study of T-cell memory formation after mild COVID-19. TCRdb reprocessed the 5' RACE reads via MiXCR and lists one record per CDR3 protein. The table lists a few hundred thousand distinct CDR3 sequences, 25% to 30% of them singletons. What was sequenced was PBMCs or a T cell subset sorted from them (not recorded which). Source of these receptors: an adult woman who had mild COVID-19 (a few samples of this study predate the infection). Cell type and time point are not known.

This clonotype has only a few counts. The chain couples TRBV29-1 to TRBJ1-2; D is uncertain. This CDR3 has 13 residues. CDR1 and CDR2 from the germline V gene are SQVTM and ANQGSEA. V lost 2 bases, J lost 9 bases, and 16 bases lay in between. In DNA, the CDR3 is TGCAGCGTTGAATCGGTTTCCGGTGTCAGCTACACCTTC. This translates into CSVESVSGVSYTF.

This sequence joins TRBV4-1 and TRBJ2-2; TRBD1 matches 12 bases. The trim removed 3 bases at V and 4 bases at J, leaving 6 bases unmatched. There are 17 residues in the CDR3. Germline lookup yields CDR1 MGHRA and CDR2 YSYEKL. The CDR3 loop is CASSHKPGQGATGELFF. CDR3 DNA sequence: TGCGCCAGCAGCCACAAGCCGGGACAGGGGGCCACCGGGGAGCTGTTTTTT.

The chain uses TRBV7-9 and TRBJ1-2; 8 nucleotides agree with TRBD1. The germline CDR1 and CDR2 sequences are SEHNR and FQNEAQ (reference sequence). This CDR3 region has 17 residues. V was pared by 1 base and J by 5 bases, with 12 bases of the junction left unmatched. CDR3 in amino acids: CASSLGWTGLRDYGYTF. The CDR3 DNA is TGTGCCAGCAGCTTAGGATGGACAGGGTTGAGGGATTATGGCTACACCTTC.

The sample holds a few counts of this clonotype. V gene TRBV5-1 combines with J gene TRBJ1-2; no clear D gene. With 0 bases removed from V and 2 bases from J, the gap between germline ends came to 8 bases. Germline values: CDR1 SGHRS, CDR2 YFSETQ. The CDR3 is made up of 14 amino acids. CDR3 nucleotide sequence: TGCGCCAGCAGCTTGGTTCTGGGAAACTATGGCTACACCTTC. This sequence encodes CASSLVLGNYGYTF.

This clonotype was counted only a few times. This sequence joins TRBV2 and TRBJ2-5; perhaps TRBD2 as D (5 bases). CDR1 is SNHLY, CDR2 FYNNEI, per germline. There are 15 residues in the CDR3. Between the trimmed V and J ends, which lost 2 bases and 4 bases, there was a span of 14 bases. CDR3: CASSEISEGSETQYF. The CDR3 DNA sequence: TGTGCCAGCAGTGAAATTTCAGAGGGCTCAGAGACCCAGTACTTC.

The table lists this clonotype with a few counts. The chain links TRBV20-1 to TRBJ2-1, with D unresolved. CDR1 DFQATT and CDR2 SNEGSKA come from the germline V gene (reference sequence). The CDR3 is made up of 15 amino acids. V lost 1 base, J lost 0 bases, and 10 bases lay in between. CDR3 nucleotide sequence: TGCAGTGCTAGAGGGGTCCGAAGCTCCTACAATGAGCAGTTCTTC. Amino acids: CSARGVRSSYNEQFF.

The genes are TRBV5-1 and TRBJ1-4; D possibly corresponds to TRBD1 (6 bases). Germline CDR1 and CDR2: SGHRS and YFSETQ. The CDR3 spans 14 residues. Trimming cost V 0 bases and J 7 bases, with 10 bases left between them. CDR3 protein: CASSLGTVVEKLFF. CDR3 sequence (DNA): TGCGCCAGCAGCTTGGGGACAGTCGTTGAAAAACTGTTTTTT.

This clonotype was picked up a small number of times. J is TRBJ2-7 and V is TRBV20-1, with a possible D match to TRBD2 (5 bases). Between the trimmed V and J ends, which lost 5 bases and 2 bases, there was a span of 16 bases. CDR1 and CDR2 from the germline V gene are DFQATT and SNEGSKA (reference sequence). The CDR3 is made up of 14 amino acids. The CDR3 reads CSARGLDRTYEQYF. In nucleotides, the CDR3 is TGCAGTGCTCGCGGACTGGACCGAACCTACGAGCAGTACTTC.

This clonotype turned up a few times. The chain recombines TRBV6-1 with TRBJ2-1; D unclear. The CDR3 contains 12 residues. Trimming removed 6 bases at V and 8 bases at J, with 11 bases between. Germline loops: CDR1 MNHNS, CDR2 SASEGT. The CDR3 coding sequence is TGTGCCAGCAGGAGCTTTTGGGATGAGCAGTTCTTC. This gives the protein CASRSFWDEQFF.

The rearrangement links TRBV29-1 to TRBJ1-5; a possible D gene is TRBD1 (5 bases). V lost 4 bases to trimming and J lost 6 bases, with 10 bases between them. The CDR3 length is 12 residues. The V gene's germline CDR1 is SQVTM and CDR2 ANQGSEA. The CDR3 loop reads CSVGDVGQPQHF. CDR3 sequence (DNA): TGCAGCGTTGGGGACGTAGGTCAGCCCCAGCATTTT.

This chain uses TRBV25-1 with TRBJ2-1; TRBD2 agrees at 8 bases. Germline V gene data show CDR1 as MGHDK and CDR2 as SYGVNS. CDR3 length equals 16 residues. V gave up 5 bases and J gave up 4 bases; unmatched junction bases: 10. CDR3 DNA sequence: TGTGCCAGCAGTTTTTCCGGGAGGGCCGGATACAATGAGCAGTTCTTC. Translated: CASSFSGRAGYNEQFF.

The gene calls are TRBV15 and TRBJ2-3; possibly TRBD1 or TRBD2 for D (6 bases each). The germline V gene encodes CDR1 LNHNV and CDR2 YYDKDF (reference sequence). Between the trimmed V and J ends, which lost 3 bases and 3 bases, there was a span of 10 bases. The CDR3 is 14 amino acids. The CDR3 loop is CATSRGGLTDTQYF. CDR3 DNA sequence: TGTGCCACCAGCAGGGGGGGCTTGACAGATACGCAGTATTTT.

This rearrangement joins TRBV5-5 to TRBJ2-7; D not certain. The ends were cut back, 4 bases at V and 4 bases at J, with 9 bases in the middle. Germline CDR1 is SGHKS and CDR2 is YYEKEE (reference sequence). This CDR3 region has 12 residues. CDR3 DNA: TGTGCCAGCAGCCGAAGCCGTTACGAGCAGTACTTC. It encodes CASSRSRYEQYF.

The chain recombines TRBV7-9 with TRBJ2-1; D possibly corresponds to TRBD2 (6 bases). Trimming took 5 bases from V and 0 from J, leaving 11 bases between them. The CDR3 length is 15 residues. CDR1 SEHNR and CDR2 FQNEAQ come from the germline V gene (reference sequence). CDR3 region: CASSALASSYNEQFF. CDR3 DNA: TGTGCCAGCAGCGCTCTAGCGAGCTCCTACAATGAGCAGTTCTTC.

The J gene is TRBJ2-1, the V gene TRBV5-1; D not certain. Germline CDR1 SGHRS, CDR2 YFSETQ. The CDR3 is made up of 16 amino acids. Trimming pared 0 bases from V and 0 bases from J, leaving 10 bases between. The CDR3 region is CASSLAGKASYNEQFF. In DNA, the CDR3 is TGCGCCAGCAGCTTGGCGGGTAAAGCCTCCTACAATGAGCAGTTCTTC.

This rearrangement joins TRBV12-5 to TRBJ1-3, with D tentatively TRBD1 (5 bases). Germline assignment: CDR1 LGHNT and CDR2 FRNRAP. V lost 2 bases to trimming and J lost 4 bases, with 12 bases between them. This CDR3 is built from 15 residues. CDR3 residues: CASGLTPGYGNTIYF. CDR3 nucleotides: TGTGCTAGTGGTTTGACTCCAGGGTACGGAAACACCATATATTTT.

The genes are TRBV20-1 and TRBJ1-2; D possibly corresponds to TRBD1 (6 bases). CDR3 length: 13 residues. Deletions cut 3 bases from V and 8 bases from J, with 16 bases between. Germline V lookup: CDR1 DFQATT, CDR2 SNEGSKA (reference sequence). The CDR3 is CSARNREAGGYTF. CDR3 nucleotide sequence: TGCAGTGCTAGGAACAGGGAGGCGGGCGGCTACACCTTC.

In its sample, this clonotype was seen a few times. V usage is TRBV11-2 and J usage is TRBJ2-1, with D uncertain. The CDR3 covers 13 residues. Germline V lookup: CDR1 SGHAT, CDR2 FQNNGV. V was trimmed by 5 bases and J by 6 bases, leaving 11 bases between them. As DNA, the CDR3 is TGTGCCAGCAGCCGCCCTACCCGCAATGAGCAGTTCTTC. Translation gives CASSRPTRNEQFF.

The sample holds a few counts of this clonotype. The chain employs TRBV20-1 and TRBJ2-7, with D perhaps matching TRBD1 (5 bases). The CDR3 runs to 14 residues. The V and J ends lost 5 bases and 4 bases respectively, with 18 bases between them. Per the germline V gene, CDR1 is DFQATT and CDR2 is SNEGSKA (reference sequence). The CDR3 DNA follows: TGCAGTGCTCTCCCGGAACAGGAGATTTACGAGCAGTACTTC. Protein: CSALPEQEIYEQYF.

The CDR3 DNA is TGCAGCGTTGAAGAGGGTTCCTATGGCTACACCTTC. This codes for CSVEEGSYGYTF. The J gene is TRBJ1-2, the V gene TRBV29-1; no reliable D call. Trimming took off 0 bases at V and 4 bases at J, with 6 bases between the two ends. Germline loops: CDR1 SQVTM, CDR2 ANQGSEA. CDR3 length equals 12 residues.

The chain employs TRBV10-3 and TRBJ2-7; TRBD2 is a possible D gene (5 bases). Trimming took 6 bases from V and 8 from J, leaving 14 bases between them. The CDR3 is 12 residues long. Germline loops: CDR1 ENHRY, CDR2 SYGVKD. The CDR3, as DNA: TGTGCCATCAGGCTTGCCTCGGGGAAGCAGTACTTC. Amino acid sequence: CAIRLASGKQYF.

V gene TRBV12-5 combines with J gene TRBJ2-6; TRBD1 agrees at 9 bases. This CDR3 spans 17 amino acids. Per the germline V gene, CDR1 is LGHNT and CDR2 is FRNRAP. Germline trimming cut 6 bases from V and 1 base from J; bases unmatched to any gene: 7. DNA of the CDR3: TGTGCTAGTGGCTCCCGACAGGGGGGGTCTGGGGCCAACGTCCTGACTTTC. Protein product: CASGSRQGGSGANVLTF. Full variable domain (outside the CDR3, taken from reference TRBV12-5 and TRBJ2-6): DARVTQTPRHKVTEMGQEVTMRCQPILGHNTVFWYRQTMMQGLELLAYFRNRAPLDDSGMPKDRFSAEMPDATLATLKIQPSEPRDSAVYFCASGSRQGGSGANVLTFGAGSRLTVL.

The V call is TRBV12-3 or TRBV12-4, the J call TRBJ1-1, with D perhaps matching TRBD1 (6 bases). The CDR3 is made up of 13 amino acids. The CDR3 loop reads CATFPGAFTEAFF. For the CDR3, the DNA is TGTGCAACTTTCCCGGGGGCGTTTACTGAAGCTTTCTTT.

This clonotype was seen at least ten times. The V gene is TRBV5-6, the J gene TRBJ2-2; D might be TRBD1 (5 bases). The V end was cut by 3 bases, the J end by 5 bases, with 14 bases between. Germline CDR1 reads SGHDT; CDR2 reads YYEEEE. This CDR3 contains 15 residues. The CDR3 DNA reads as TGTGCCAGCAGCTCCGAGGCAGGGCGGACCGGGGAGCTGTTTTTT. Its translation: CASSSEAGRTGELFF.

The rearrangement links TRBV4-2 to TRBJ2-1; D unresolved. The CDR3 covers 16 residues. The V gene lost 3 bases and the J gene lost 0 bases, with 12 bases spanning the gap. CDR1 LGHNA and CDR2 YNFKEQ come from the germline V gene. DNA for the CDR3: TGTGCCAGCAGCCATTCCGAGTACAGCTCCTACAATGAGCAGTTCTTC. The encoded protein is CASSHSEYSSYNEQFF.

The rearrangement uses TRBV5-1 and TRBJ2-1; D is possibly TRBD1 (6 bases). The V gene lost 7 bases and the J gene lost 7 bases, with 18 bases spanning the gap. This CDR3 contains 14 residues. CDR1 is SGHRS and CDR2 is YFSETQ in the germline V gene. CDR3 DNA sequence: TGCGCCAGCTCAGCACAGGGCGTCCTAAATGAGCAGTTCTTC. Encoded protein: CASSAQGVLNEQFF. Combining the CDR3 with reference TRBV5-1 and TRBJ2-1 gives the whole variable domain KAGVTQTPRYLIKTRGQQVTLSCSPISGHRSVSWYQQTPGQGLQFLFEYFSETQRNKGNFPGRFSGRQFSNSRSEMNVSTLELGDSALYLCASSAQGVLNEQFFGPGTRLTVL.

J is TRBJ2-7 and V is TRBV7-2; 10 nucleotides agree with TRBD2. V trimming: 0 bases; J trimming: 5 bases; junction bases outside the gene matches: 1. This CDR3 spans 14 amino acids. Germline V gene lookup returns CDR1 SGHTA and CDR2 FQGNSA. The CDR3 nucleotides are TGTGCCAGCAGCTTAGCCGGGACTAGCGACGAGCAGTACTTC. As protein: CASSLAGTSDEQYF. Filled out from reference TRBV7-2 and TRBJ2-7, the complete variable domain reads GAGVSQSPSNKVTEKGKDVELRCDPISGHTALYWYRQSLGQGLEFLIYFQGNSAPDKSGLPSDRFSAERTGGSVSTLTIQRTQQEDSAVYLCASSLAGTSDEQYFGPGTRLTVT.

This clonotype has only a few counts. The genes are TRBV5-1 and TRBJ2-7; 10 bases are a match to TRBD2. V lost 5 bases, J lost 3 bases, and 2 bases stayed unmatched. The CDR3 is 13 amino acids. From germline, CDR1 is SGHRS and CDR2 YFSETQ. This CDR3 is CASRLAGGYEQYF. CDR3 DNA: TGCGCCAGCAGGTTAGCGGGGGGCTACGAGCAGTACTTC. The full variable domain, in which reference TRBV5-1 and TRBJ2-7 provide the parts outside the CDR3, is KAGVTQTPRYLIKTRGQQVTLSCSPISGHRSVSWYQQTPGQGLQFLFEYFSETQRNKGNFPGRFSGRQFSNSRSEMNVSTLELGDSALYLCASRLAGGYEQYFGPGTRLTVT.